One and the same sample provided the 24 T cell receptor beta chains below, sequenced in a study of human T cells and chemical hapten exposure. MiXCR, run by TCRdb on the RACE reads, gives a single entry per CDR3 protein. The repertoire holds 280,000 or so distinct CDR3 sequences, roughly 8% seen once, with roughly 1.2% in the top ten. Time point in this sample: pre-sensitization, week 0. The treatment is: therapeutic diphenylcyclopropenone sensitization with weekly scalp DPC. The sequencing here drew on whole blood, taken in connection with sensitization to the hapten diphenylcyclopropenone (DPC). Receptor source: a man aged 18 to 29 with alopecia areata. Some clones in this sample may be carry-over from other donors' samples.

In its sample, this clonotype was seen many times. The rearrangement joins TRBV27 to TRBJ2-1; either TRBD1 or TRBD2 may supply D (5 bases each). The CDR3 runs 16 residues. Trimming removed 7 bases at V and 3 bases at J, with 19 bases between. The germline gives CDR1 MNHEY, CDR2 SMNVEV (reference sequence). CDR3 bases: TGTGCCAGCACCCAGAGGGGCAGGGAAGTCTACAATGAGCAGTTCTTC. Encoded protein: CASTQRGREVYNEQFF.

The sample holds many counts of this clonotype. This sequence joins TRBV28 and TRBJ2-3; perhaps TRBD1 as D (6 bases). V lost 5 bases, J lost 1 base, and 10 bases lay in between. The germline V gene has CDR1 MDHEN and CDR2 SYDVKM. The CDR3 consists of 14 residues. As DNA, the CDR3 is TGTGCCAGCAGTCCCCCAGGGGGCACAGATACGCAGTATTTT. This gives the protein CASSPPGGTDTQYF.

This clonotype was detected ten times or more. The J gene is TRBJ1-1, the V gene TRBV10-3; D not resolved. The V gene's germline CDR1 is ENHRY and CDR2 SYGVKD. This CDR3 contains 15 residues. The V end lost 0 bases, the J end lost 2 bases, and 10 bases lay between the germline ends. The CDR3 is CAISESVRANTEAFF. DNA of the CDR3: TGTGCCATCAGTGAGTCGGTGCGGGCTAACACTGAAGCTTTCTTT.

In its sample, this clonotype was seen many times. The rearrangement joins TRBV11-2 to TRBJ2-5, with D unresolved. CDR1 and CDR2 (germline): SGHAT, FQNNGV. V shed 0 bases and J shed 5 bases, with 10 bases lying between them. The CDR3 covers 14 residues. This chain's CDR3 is CASSLETEKETQYF. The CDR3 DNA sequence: TGTGCCAGCAGCTTAGAAACGGAGAAGGAGACCCAGTACTTC.

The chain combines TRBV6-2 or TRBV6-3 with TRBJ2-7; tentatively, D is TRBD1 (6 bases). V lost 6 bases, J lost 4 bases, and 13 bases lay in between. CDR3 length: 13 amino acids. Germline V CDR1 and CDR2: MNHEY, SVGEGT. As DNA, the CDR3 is TGTGCCAGCAGACTACGGACAGCGTACGAGCAGTACTTC. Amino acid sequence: CASRLRTAYEQYF.

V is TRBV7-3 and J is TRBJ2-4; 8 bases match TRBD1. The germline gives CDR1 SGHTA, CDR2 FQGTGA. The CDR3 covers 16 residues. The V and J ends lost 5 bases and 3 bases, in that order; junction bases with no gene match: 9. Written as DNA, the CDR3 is TGTGCCAGCAGCACCCTGGACAGGGTTGTCAAAAACATTCAGTACTTC. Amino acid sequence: CASSTLDRVVKNIQYF.

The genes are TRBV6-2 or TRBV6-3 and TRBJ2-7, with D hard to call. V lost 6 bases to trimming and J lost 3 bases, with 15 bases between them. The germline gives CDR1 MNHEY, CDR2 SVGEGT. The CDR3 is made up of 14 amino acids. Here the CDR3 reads CASRPTTLNYEQYV. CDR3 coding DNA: TGTGCCAGCAGACCGACAACACTGAACTACGAGCAGTACGTC.

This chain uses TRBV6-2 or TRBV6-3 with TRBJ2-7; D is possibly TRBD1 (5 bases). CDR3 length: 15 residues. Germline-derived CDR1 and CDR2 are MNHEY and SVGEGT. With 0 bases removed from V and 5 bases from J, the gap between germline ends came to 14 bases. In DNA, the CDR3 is TGTGCCAGCAGTTACTCGGCCCAGGGTGTCAACGAGCAGTACTTC. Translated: CASSYSAQGVNEQYF.

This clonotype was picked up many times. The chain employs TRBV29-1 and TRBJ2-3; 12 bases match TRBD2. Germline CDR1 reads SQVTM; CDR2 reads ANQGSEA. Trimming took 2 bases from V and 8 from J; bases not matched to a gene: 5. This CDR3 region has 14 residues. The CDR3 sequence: CSVERLAGESTQYF. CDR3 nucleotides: TGCAGCGTTGAAAGACTAGCGGGGGAGAGTACGCAGTATTTT.

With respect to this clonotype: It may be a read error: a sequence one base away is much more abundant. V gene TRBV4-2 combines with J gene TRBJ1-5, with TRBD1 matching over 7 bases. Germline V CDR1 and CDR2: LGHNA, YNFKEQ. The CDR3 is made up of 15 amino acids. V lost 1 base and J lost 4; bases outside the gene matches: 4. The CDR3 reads CASSQVQTGNQPQHF. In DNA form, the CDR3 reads TGTGCCAGCAGCCAAGTCCAGACAGGGAATCAGCCCCAGCATTTT.

CDR3 DNA: TGTGCCAGCAGTTACGGAGGGGCTCTTGGCAATGAGCAGTTCTTC. This translates into CASSYGGALGNEQFF. The chain is built from TRBV6-5 and TRBJ2-1, with D possibly matching TRBD2 (6 bases). The V end lost 2 bases, the J end lost 6 bases, and 14 bases lay between the germline ends. The CDR3 length is 15 residues. Looked up from germline, CDR1 is MNHEY and CDR2 is SVGAGI.

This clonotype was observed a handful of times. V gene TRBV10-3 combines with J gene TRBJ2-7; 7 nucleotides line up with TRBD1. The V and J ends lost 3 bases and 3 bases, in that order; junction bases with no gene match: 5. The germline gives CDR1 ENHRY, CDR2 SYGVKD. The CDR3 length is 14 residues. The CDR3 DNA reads TGTGCCATCAGTGAAACCGGGACAGTCTACGAGCAGTACGTC. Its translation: CAISETGTVYEQYV.

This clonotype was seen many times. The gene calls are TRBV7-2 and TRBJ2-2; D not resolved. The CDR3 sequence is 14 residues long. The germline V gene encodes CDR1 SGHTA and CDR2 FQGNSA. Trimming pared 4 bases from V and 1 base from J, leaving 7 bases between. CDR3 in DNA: TGTGCCAGCAGCTCCATTGTGAACACCGGGGAGCTGTTTTTT. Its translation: CASSSIVNTGELFF. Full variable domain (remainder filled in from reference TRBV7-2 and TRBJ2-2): GAGVSQSPSNKVTEKGKDVELRCDPISGHTALYWYRQSLGQGLEFLIYFQGNSAPDKSGLPSDRFSAERTGGSVSTLTIQRTQQEDSAVYLCASSSIVNTGELFFGEGSRLTVL.

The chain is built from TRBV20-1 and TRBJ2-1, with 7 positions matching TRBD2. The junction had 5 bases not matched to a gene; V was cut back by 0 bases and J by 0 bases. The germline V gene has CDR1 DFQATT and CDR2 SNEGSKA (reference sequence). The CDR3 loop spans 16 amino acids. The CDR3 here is CSARDSAGVSYNEQFF. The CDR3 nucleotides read TGCAGTGCTAGAGATTCGGCGGGGGTCTCCTACAATGAGCAGTTCTTC.

CDR3 coding DNA: TGCGCCAGCAGCTTAAGAGACGGAAGCACAGATACGCAGTATTTT. It codes for CASSLRDGSTDTQYF. This chain connects TRBV5-1 to TRBJ2-3; D is unresolved. The CDR3 runs 15 residues. The V gene's germline CDR1 is SGHRS and CDR2 YFSETQ. V gave up 2 bases and J gave up 0 bases, with 10 bases separating them.

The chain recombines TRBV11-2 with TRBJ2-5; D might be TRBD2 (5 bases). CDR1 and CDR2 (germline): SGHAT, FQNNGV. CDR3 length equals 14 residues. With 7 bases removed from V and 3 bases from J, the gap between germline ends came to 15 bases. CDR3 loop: CASTSKTGKETQYF. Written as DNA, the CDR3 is TGTGCCAGCACCTCCAAGACGGGGAAAGAGACCCAGTACTTC.

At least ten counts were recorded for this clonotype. The CDR3 nucleotides are TGTGCCAGCAGTCAGGGACTCGTCTATGGCTACACCTTC. This encodes CASSQGLVYGYTF. The chain uses TRBV6-2 or TRBV6-3 and TRBJ1-2; D perhaps matches TRBD1 (5 bases). V dropped 5 bases and J dropped 4 bases, with 11 bases sitting between them. CDR3 length equals 13 residues. Germline V gene data show CDR1 as MNHEY and CDR2 as SVGEGT.

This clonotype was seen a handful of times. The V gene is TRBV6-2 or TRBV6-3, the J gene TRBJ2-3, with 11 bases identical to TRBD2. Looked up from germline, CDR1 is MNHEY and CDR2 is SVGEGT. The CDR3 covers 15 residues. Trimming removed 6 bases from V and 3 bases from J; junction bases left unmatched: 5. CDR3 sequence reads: CASRPTSGETDTQYF. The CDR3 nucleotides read TGTGCCAGCAGGCCGACTAGCGGGGAGACAGATACGCAGTATTTT.

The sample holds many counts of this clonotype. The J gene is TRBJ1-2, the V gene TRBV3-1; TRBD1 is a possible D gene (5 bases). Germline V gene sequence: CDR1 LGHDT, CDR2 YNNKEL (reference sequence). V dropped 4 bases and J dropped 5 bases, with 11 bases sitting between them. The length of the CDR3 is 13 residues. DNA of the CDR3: TGTGCCAGCAGCCCCGTGCGGACATATGGCTACACCTTC. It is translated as CASSPVRTYGYTF.

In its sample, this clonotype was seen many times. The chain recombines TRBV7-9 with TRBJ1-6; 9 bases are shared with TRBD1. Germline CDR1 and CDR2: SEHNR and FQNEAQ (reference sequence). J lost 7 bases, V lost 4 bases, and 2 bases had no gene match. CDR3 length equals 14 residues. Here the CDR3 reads CASSSGTGNSPLHF. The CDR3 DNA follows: TGTGCCAGCAGCTCCGGGACAGGGAATTCACCCCTCCACTTT. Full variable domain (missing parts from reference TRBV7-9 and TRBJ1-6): DTGVSQNPRHKITKRGQNVTFRCDPISEHNRLYWYRQTLGQGPEFLTYFQNEAQLEKSRLLSDRFSAERPKGSFSTLEIQRTEQGDSAMYLCASSSGTGNSPLHFGNGTRLTVT.

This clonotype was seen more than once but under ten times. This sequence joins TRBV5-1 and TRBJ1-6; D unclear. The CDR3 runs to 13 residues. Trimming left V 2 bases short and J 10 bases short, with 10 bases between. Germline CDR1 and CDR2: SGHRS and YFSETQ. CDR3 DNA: TGCGCCAGCAGCTTCGGAGCGAACTCACCCCTCCACTTT. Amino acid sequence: CASSFGANSPLHF.

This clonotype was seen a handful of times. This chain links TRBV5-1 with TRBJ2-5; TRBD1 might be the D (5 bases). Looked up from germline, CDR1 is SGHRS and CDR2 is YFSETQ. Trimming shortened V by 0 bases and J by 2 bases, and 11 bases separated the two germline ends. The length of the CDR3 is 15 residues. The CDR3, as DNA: TGCGCCAGCAGCTTGGTAGATAGGGGACAAGAGACCCAGTACTTC. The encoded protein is CASSLVDRGQETQYF. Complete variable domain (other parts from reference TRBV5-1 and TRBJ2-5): KAGVTQTPRYLIKTRGQQVTLSCSPISGHRSVSWYQQTPGQGLQFLFEYFSETQRNKGNFPGRFSGRQFSNSRSEMNVSTLELGDSALYLCASSLVDRGQETQYFGPGTRLLVL.

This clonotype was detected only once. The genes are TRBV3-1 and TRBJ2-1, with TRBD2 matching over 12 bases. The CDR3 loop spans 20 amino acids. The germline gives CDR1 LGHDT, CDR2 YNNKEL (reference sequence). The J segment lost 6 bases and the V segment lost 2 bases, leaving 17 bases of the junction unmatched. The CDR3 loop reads CASSQTDATASGGVPNEQFF. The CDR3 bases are TGTGCCAGCAGCCAAACGGATGCGACGGCTAGCGGGGGGGTACCCAATGAGCAGTTCTTC.

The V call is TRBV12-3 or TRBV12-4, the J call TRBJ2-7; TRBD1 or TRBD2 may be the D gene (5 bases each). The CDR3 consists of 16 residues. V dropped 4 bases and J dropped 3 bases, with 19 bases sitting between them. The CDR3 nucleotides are TGTGCCAGCAGTTACCTAGGGGACGGCGCCTACTACGAGCAGTACTTC. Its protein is CASSYLGDGAYYEQYF.